One sample yielded the 14 T cell receptor beta chains listed below, sequenced in a study of blood T cell repertoires in COVID-19. Data came from immunoSEQ multiplex PCR; TCRdb stores just in-frame clones and leaves some out. The sample has almost 250,000 clones; more than 75% are singletons. The sample taken for sequencing was PBMCs or T cells enriched from blood (not recorded which). These receptors originate from a woman aged 45-65 years who had recovered from COVID-19.

This clone was counted once. V usage is TRBV28 and J usage is TRBJ1-2; a weak D match, TRBD1 (5 bases). Germline loops: CDR1 MDHEN, CDR2 SYDVKM. The CDR3 totals 14 residues. Trimming shortened V by 5 bases and J by 3 bases, and 13 bases separated the two germline ends. CDR3 DNA sequence: TGTGCCAGCAGTCTAACACAGGCCTACTATGGCTACACCTTC. Translated, it gives CASSLTQAYYGYTF.

J is TRBJ2-7 and V is TRBV7-2; the match to TRBD1 covers 7 bases. Germline V gene lookup returns CDR1 SGHTA and CDR2 FQGNSA. V lost 6 bases, J lost 2 bases, and 10 bases stayed unmatched. This CDR3 contains 15 residues. The CDR3 reads CASRPSRDSTYEQYF. The CDR3 DNA is TGTGCCAGCAGACCAAGCCGGGACAGCACCTACGAGCAGTACTTC.

The chain carries TRBV9 and TRBJ1-1; 8 bases agree with TRBD1. Losses at the gene ends were 4 bases for V and 4 bases for J; bases not matched to a gene: 6. The CDR3 loop spans 14 amino acids. Germline assignment: CDR1 SGDLS and CDR2 YYNGEE. DNA of the CDR3: TGTGCCAGCAGCTCGTGGACAGGGAGCACTGAAGCTTTCTTT. As protein: CASSSWTGSTEAFF.

The rearrangement links TRBV5-1 to TRBJ2-7; tentatively, D is TRBD2 (5 bases). The V gene's germline CDR1 is SGHRS and CDR2 YFSETQ. V lost 2 bases and J 6 bases, leaving 9 bases between the germline ends. The CDR3 spans 12 residues. The CDR3 is CASSLPSTEQYF. CDR3 coding DNA: TGCGCCAGCAGCTTACCTAGCACCGAGCAGTACTTC.

The V gene is TRBV10-3, the J gene TRBJ2-3; TRBD2 aligns across 7 bases. From germline, CDR1 is ENHRY and CDR2 SYGVKD. The CDR3 has 14 amino acids. The J segment lost 4 bases and the V segment lost 3 bases, leaving 4 bases of the junction unmatched. The CDR3 here is CAISDLAGSDTQYF. The CDR3 DNA follows: TGTGCCATCAGTGACTTAGCGGGCTCAGATACGCAGTATTTT.

The rearrangement links TRBV7-9 to TRBJ2-7, with a tentative D call TRBD2 (6 bases). V was shortened by 5 bases and J by 4 bases, with 21 bases between the two germline ends. This CDR3 has 16 amino acids. From germline, CDR1 is SEHNR and CDR2 FQNEAQ (reference sequence). The CDR3, as DNA: TGTGCCAGCAGCCTACCGTCAAGCGGGTACGGGTACGAGCAGTACTTC. Translating gives CASSLPSSGYGYEQYF.

This clone was seen a handful of times. This chain links TRBV29-1 with TRBJ1-2; D remains ambiguous. Trimming took off 1 base at V and 5 bases at J, with 14 bases between the two ends. The CDR3 spans 14 residues. CDR1 and CDR2 (germline): SQVTM, ANQGSEA. The DNA for the CDR3 is TGCAGCGTTGAAGGAGCGCCCCTTCGGTATGGCTACACCTTC. This translates into CSVEGAPLRYGYTF.

This clone was found a few times. The rearrangement uses TRBV7-2 and TRBJ1-2; D possibly corresponds to TRBD1 (5 bases). Germline V gives CDR1 SGHTA, CDR2 FQGNSA. The CDR3 consists of 14 residues. Trimming shortened V by 5 bases and J by 8 bases, and 18 bases separated the two germline ends. CDR3 loop: CASSLDQGLGGYTF. DNA of the CDR3: TGTGCCAGCAGCCTAGACCAGGGTTTGGGGGGCTACACCTTC.

V gene TRBV28 combines with J gene TRBJ2-7; tentatively, D is TRBD1 (6 bases). The CDR3 has 15 amino acids. V was clipped by 5 bases and J by 4 bases, with 18 bases between them. Germline V CDR1 and CDR2: MDHEN, SYDVKM. The CDR3 spells CASSRSSRDIYEQYF. In DNA, the CDR3 is TGTGCCAGCAGTCGATCGTCCCGGGACATTTACGAGCAGTACTTC.

This clone was seen a handful of times. The CDR3 nucleotides are TGTGCCAGCAGACAGGGTGAATTTGGGAGTTCACCCCTCCACTTT. Translated: CASRQGEFGSSPLHF. The chain is built from TRBV2 and TRBJ1-6; D is perhaps TRBD1 (6 bases). CDR1 is SNHLY and CDR2 is FYNNEI in the germline V gene. V was pared by 6 bases and J by 9 bases, with 18 bases between. This CDR3 is 15 amino acids long.

CDR3 sequence (DNA): TGTGCCAGCAGTTTACCTTCTCCCGGTTACGAGCAGTACTTC. It encodes CASSLPSPGYEQYF. The rearrangement links TRBV28 to TRBJ2-7; no definite D call. Germline CDR1 reads MDHEN; CDR2 reads SYDVKM. This CDR3 spans 14 amino acids. V was clipped by 2 bases and J by 4 bases, with 12 bases between them.

This chain uses TRBV7-9 with TRBJ2-5, with 12 bases fitting TRBD2. The CDR3 has 14 amino acids. The trim removed 5 bases at V and 4 bases at J, leaving 2 bases unmatched. Germline CDR1 SEHNR, CDR2 FQNEAQ (reference sequence). Written as DNA, the CDR3 is TGTGCCAGCAGCCCGGGACTAGCGGGAGAGACCCAGTACTTC. Translating gives CASSPGLAGETQYF. The full variable domain, completed using reference TRBV7-9 and TRBJ2-5, is DTGVSQNPRHKITKRGQNVTFRCDPISEHNRLYWYRQTLGQGPEFLTYFQNEAQLEKSRLLSDRFSAERPKGSFSTLEIQRTEQGDSAMYLCASSPGLAGETQYFGPGTRLLVL.

J is TRBJ1-2 and V is TRBV7-9; a weak D match, TRBD1 (6 bases). From germline, CDR1 is SEHNR and CDR2 FQNEAQ (reference sequence). With 2 bases removed from V and 3 bases from J, the gap between germline ends came to 10 bases. The CDR3 loop spans 14 amino acids. CDR3 amino acids: CASSLTAGDYGYTF. The DNA for the CDR3 is TGTGCCAGCAGCTTAACGGCAGGGGACTATGGCTACACCTTC.

The rearrangement joins TRBV11-3 to TRBJ2-1; perhaps TRBD2 as D (6 bases). Germline CDR1 reads SGHNT; CDR2 reads YENEEA. The CDR3 covers 13 residues. Trimming removed 1 base at V and 9 bases at J, with 10 bases between. This CDR3 reads CASSLAGSGEQFF. The CDR3 bases are TGTGCCAGCAGCTTAGCCGGGAGCGGTGAGCAGTTCTTC.